The 8 T cell receptor beta chains presented below share a single source sample, sequenced in a study of patients and donors after allogeneic stem cell transplantation. Each CDR3 protein is one row after TCRdb ran MiXCR on the RT-PCR reads. Found here are about 210,000 distinct CDR3 sequences, less than 50% of them singletons; the top ten hold roughly 12%. Sequencing input: blood, either unsorted or a sorted T cell fraction (not recorded which). All receptors come from a human donor who was either an allogeneic HSCT recipient or a stem cell or donor lymphocyte infusion donor (not recorded which). It is not recorded whose cells these are; they may come from a transplant donor.

This clonotype was counted a few times. The CDR3 coding sequence is TGCAGCGCCAGAGGACAGGGGGTACACGAGCAGTACTTC. Translating it yields CSARGQGVHEQYF. This chain links TRBV29-1 with TRBJ2-7; TRBD1 matches at 10 bases. J was trimmed by 5 bases and V by 7 bases; bases with no gene match: 8. Germline V gives CDR1 SQVTM, CDR2 ANQGSEA. This CDR3 is built from 13 residues.

This clonotype was seen only once. The chain employs TRBV9 and TRBJ2-1; no definite D call. This CDR3 contains 14 residues. Germline lookup yields CDR1 SGDLS and CDR2 YYNGEE. Deletions cut 1 base from V and 6 bases from J, with 11 bases between. CDR3 nucleotide sequence: TGTGCCAGCAGCGTATCAAAAGTACCCAATGAGCAGTTCTTC. It codes for CASSVSKVPNEQFF.

CDR3 bases: TGCAGTGCTAGGGTATTCAGCAACTATGGCTACACCTTC. Its protein is CSARVFSNYGYTF. This chain links TRBV20-1 with TRBJ1-2, with D hard to call. V was clipped by 3 bases and J by 2 bases, with 10 bases between them. This CDR3 comprises 13 residues. From germline, CDR1 is DFQATT and CDR2 SNEGSKA (reference sequence).

The CDR3 DNA is TGTGCCAGTAACCGCGGACGCCGCACAGATACGCAGTATTTT. Translation: CASNRGRRTDTQYF. This chain joins TRBV19 and TRBJ2-3, with D hard to call. Germline assignment: CDR1 LNHDA and CDR2 SQIVND (reference sequence). With 7 bases removed from V and 1 base from J, the gap between germline ends came to 12 bases. The CDR3 consists of 14 residues.

This clonotype was observed at least ten times. The CDR3 sequence: CASSQGLVRGNYGYTF. Here the CDR3 DNA reads TGCGCCAGCAGCCAAGGCCTCGTACGGGGCAACTATGGCTACACCTTC. The rearrangement links TRBV4-3 to TRBJ1-2; D perhaps matches TRBD1 (5 bases). The CDR3 length is 16 residues. Trimming took off 1 base at V and 2 bases at J, with 14 bases between the two ends. In germline, CDR1 is LGHNA, CDR2 YSLEER.

The V gene is TRBV20-1, the J gene TRBJ1-4; no clear D gene. This CDR3 has 13 residues. CDR1 is DFQATT, CDR2 SNEGSKA, per germline (reference sequence). Trimming pared 4 bases from V and 3 bases from J, leaving 9 bases between. The DNA for the CDR3 is TGCAGTGCTACCCGGGCCCCTAATGAAAAACTGTTTTTT. It codes for CSATRAPNEKLFF.

The CDR3: CAKPGPDFNQPQHF. The CDR3 bases are TGCGCCAAACCGGGCCCCGACTTCAATCAGCCCCAGCATTTT. The J gene is TRBJ1-5, the V gene TRBV5-1; D is undetermined. This CDR3 has 14 amino acids. Germline CDR1 reads SGHRS; CDR2 reads YFSETQ. The V end was cut by 9 bases, the J end by 3 bases, with 16 bases between.

The rearrangement uses TRBV5-1 and TRBJ2-5; 9 bases are shared with TRBD1. Germline CDR1 is SGHRS and CDR2 is YFSETQ. The CDR3 is 16 residues long. After removal of 3 bases from V and 4 bases from J, the junction contained 10 bases not matched to a gene. In DNA form, the CDR3 reads TGCGCCAGCAGCTACCCGGGACAGGGCTTCGGAGAGACCCAGTACTTC. It specifies CASSYPGQGFGETQYF.